The rows below give T cell receptor beta chains drawn from one sample of a study of graft-versus-host responses after intestinal transplantation. The assay was immunoSEQ multiplex PCR, and TCRdb's table has in-frame clones only and misses some. The table lists fewer than 30,000 clones, around nine tenths of them singletons, with around a tenth in the top ten. The source material was PBMCs, sampled around 62 weeks after intestinal transplantation. The receptors shown here come from a human patient who received an intestinal transplant, so some T cells may come from the graft donor. The CDR3 runs from the conserved cysteine through the conserved F or W. The D gene is left open where the match is weak. A clone size is listed for some rows: how often the clone was seen (once, few, many), or a class if it is expanded.

v_call	j_call	d_call	clone_size	cdr3_nt	cdr3_aa
TRBV7-9	TRBJ1-1	.	.	TGTGCCAGCAGCCCTCAGGGATCGGTGAACACTGAAGCTTTCTTT	CASSPQGSVNTEAFF
TRBV4-1	TRBJ2-1	TRBD2	once	TGCGCCAGCAGCCAAATACTAGCGGTCCTCTCCTACAATGAGCAGTTCTTC	CASSQILAVLSYNEQFF
TRBV30	TRBJ2-1	.	.	TGTGCCTGGAGTGCCGGGAGCTCGTCTGAGCAGTTCTTC	CAWSAGSSSEQFF
TRBV19	TRBJ1-4	.	.	TGTGCCAGTAGATTGGGGTTTAAAGCAACTAATGAAAAACTGTTTTTT	CASRLGFKATNEKLFF
TRBV5-1	TRBJ2-1	.	.	TGCGCCAGCAGCTGGAGGGACAATGGGCAGTTCTTC	CASSWRDNGQFF
TRBV19	TRBJ1-1	TRBD1	.	TGTGCCAGTAGTATAAAAACAGGGGGAGGCACTGAAGCTTTCTTT	CASSIKTGGGTEAFF
TRBV5-1	TRBJ2-5	.	.	TGCGCCAGCAGCTCCGGGGGCCATCTGTACCAAGAGACCCAGTACTTC	CASSSGGHLYQETQYF
TRBV6-5	TRBJ2-2	TRBD1	.	TGTGCCAGCAGTCCTACAGGGGGTCGCACCGGGGAGCTGTTTTTT	CASSPTGGRTGELFF
TRBV5-7	TRBJ2-1	TRBD2	few	TGTGCCAGCAGCTTCATGTATAGCGGGAGGAATGAGCAGTTCTTC	CASSFMYSGRNEQFF
TRBV30	TRBJ2-1	TRBD2	.	TGTGCCTGGAGTGCGGGAGGGCCGGGTGAGCAGTTCTTC	CAWSAGGPGEQFF
TRBV7-9	TRBJ1-1	TRBD1	.	TGTGCCAGCAGCTTCCGACAGGGTAACACTGAAGCTTTCTTT	CASSFRQGNTEAFF
TRBV6-5	TRBJ1-2	TRBD1	.	TGTGCCAGCGTTGACAGGGTTGGGAGGGATGGCTACACCTTC	CASVDRVGRDGYTF
TRBV4-2	TRBJ2-3	TRBD2	.	TGTGCCAGCAGCCAAGTGAGCGGGGGGTTCACAGATACGCAGTATTTT	CASSQVSGGFTDTQYF
TRBV12-5	TRBJ2-2	.	.	TGTGCTAGTGGTTTGGGCCAGGGGACCGGGGAGCTGTTTTTT	CASGLGQGTGELFF
TRBV7-6	TRBJ2-1	.	.	TGTGCCAGCAGCTTCGGTGGAGGGGAGCAGTTCTTC	CASSFGGGEQFF
TRBV6-6	TRBJ1-1	.	.	TGTGCCAGCAGTTACTCTTACACTGAAGCTTTCTTT	CASSYSYTEAFF
TRBV6-7	TRBJ2-5	.	.	TGTGCCAGCAGGAGAGAGACCCAGTACTTC	CASRRETQYF
TRBV9	TRBJ1-4	.	.	TGTGCCAGCAGCGTAGGCGGGGGGCCAGGTAATGAAAAACTGTTTTTT	CASSVGGGPGNEKLFF
TRBV6-5	TRBJ1-2	.	.	TGTGCCACCGCATCGGACCGCAGATTTGGCTACACCTTC	CATASDRRFGYTF
TRBV19	TRBJ2-7	.	once	TGTGCCAGTAGTATCCAGGGTAACTCCTACGAGCAGTACTTC	CASSIQGNSYEQYF
TRBV9	TRBJ2-5	.	.	TGTGCCAGCAGCGTAGTAGTCAGGGAGACCCAGTACTTC	CASSVVVRETQYF
TRBV7-8	TRBJ2-1	TRBD1	.	TGTGCCAGCAGCTTATTGCTGGGTACGGGACAGGGGTACAATGAGCAGTTCTTC	CASSLLLGTGQGYNEQFF
TRBV11-2	TRBJ2-1	TRBD2	.	TGTGCCAGCAGCTTAGTAGCGGGGCCTTACAATGAGCAGTTCTTC	CASSLVAGPYNEQFF
TRBV28	TRBJ1-5	TRBD1	.	TGTGCCAGCAGTTTGGCAGGGGGAATTCAGCCCCAGCATTTT	CASSLAGGIQPQHF
TRBV5-4	TRBJ1-6	.	.	TGTGCCAGCAGCGCGGACGGAGCCTCCGGTTCACCCCTCCACTTT	CASSADGASGSPLHF
TRBV10-3	TRBJ2-7	.	.	TGTGCCATCAGTGTAGCTACTAACGACGAGCAGTACTTC	CAISVATNDEQYF
TRBV29-1	TRBJ2-5	TRBD2	.	TGCAGCGTTGACTCCGGGACTAGCCGAGAGACCCAGTACTTC	CSVDSGTSRETQYF
TRBV18	TRBJ1-6	.	.	TGTGCCAGCTCACCAGGAGTTTATAATTCACCCCTCCACTTT	CASSPGVYNSPLHF
TRBV6-5	TRBJ2-7	.	few	TGTGCCAGCAGGGAAAATAGGGGCCTCTACTACGAGCAGTACTTC	CASRENRGLYYEQYF
TRBV19	TRBJ1-2	.	once	TGTGCCAGTAGTATCCGGGGCAGGGATAACTATGGCTACACCTTC	CASSIRGRDNYGYTF
TRBV5-1	TRBJ1-1	.	.	TGCGCCAGCAGCTTGTCTAGTTTGGACACTGAAGCTTTCTTT	CASSLSSLDTEAFF
TRBV19	TRBJ2-5	.	.	TGTGCCAGTAGTATGAAAAGATGGGGCAGGGGCGAAGAGACCCAGTACTTC	CASSMKRWGRGEETQYF
TRBV7-9	TRBJ1-4	.	.	TGTGCCAGCAGCTTAAACAGGAGTCCTTATACAGGGAAGGAAAAACTGTTTTTT	CASSLNRSPYTGKEKLFF
TRBV19	TRBJ2-5	.	.	TGTGCCAGCAACGACTGGCAAGAGACCCAGTACTTC	CASNDWQETQYF
TRBV30	TRBJ2-7	.	.	TGTGCCTGGAGTTATGGACTATCCTACGAGCAGTACTTC	CAWSYGLSYEQYF
TRBV5-1	TRBJ2-7	.	.	TGCGCCAGCAGCTTAGGGCAGTCCTACGAGCAGTACTTC	CASSLGQSYEQYF
TRBV19	TRBJ2-3	.	once	TGTGCCAGTGGCGGAGGGGCCTCGTTCCTCACAGATACGCAGTATTTT	CASGGGASFLTDTQYF